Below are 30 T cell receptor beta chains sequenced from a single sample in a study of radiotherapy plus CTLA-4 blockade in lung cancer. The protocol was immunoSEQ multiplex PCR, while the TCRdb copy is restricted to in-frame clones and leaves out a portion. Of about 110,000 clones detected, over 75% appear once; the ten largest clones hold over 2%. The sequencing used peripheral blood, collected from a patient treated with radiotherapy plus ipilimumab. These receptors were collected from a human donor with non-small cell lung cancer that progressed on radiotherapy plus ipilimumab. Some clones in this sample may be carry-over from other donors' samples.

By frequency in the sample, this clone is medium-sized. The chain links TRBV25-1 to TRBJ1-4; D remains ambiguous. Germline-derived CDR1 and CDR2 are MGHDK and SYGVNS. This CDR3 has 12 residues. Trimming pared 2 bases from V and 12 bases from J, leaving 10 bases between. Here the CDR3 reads CASSEPSEELFF. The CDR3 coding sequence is TGTGCCAGCAGTGAACCTTCCGAGGAACTGTTTTTT.

In DNA, the CDR3 is TGCGCCAGCAGCTTGCAACCGACAGCGGTGGCAAACATTCAGTACTTC. This encodes CASSLQPTAVANIQYF. The genes are TRBV5-1 and TRBJ2-4; perhaps D is TRBD1 or TRBD2 (5 bases each). Germline lookup yields CDR1 SGHRS and CDR2 YFSETQ. CDR3 length: 16 residues. V shed 1 base and J shed 6 bases, with 17 bases lying between them.

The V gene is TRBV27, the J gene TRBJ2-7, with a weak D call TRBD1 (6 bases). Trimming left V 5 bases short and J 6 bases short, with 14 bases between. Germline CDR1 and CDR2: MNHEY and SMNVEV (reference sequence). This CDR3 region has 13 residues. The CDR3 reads CASSPRGRGEQYF. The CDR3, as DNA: TGTGCCAGCAGTCCCAGGGGCAGGGGCGAGCAGTACTTC.

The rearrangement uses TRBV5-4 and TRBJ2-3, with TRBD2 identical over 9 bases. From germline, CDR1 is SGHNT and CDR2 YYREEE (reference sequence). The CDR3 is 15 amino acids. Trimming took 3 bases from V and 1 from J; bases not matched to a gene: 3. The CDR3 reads CASSYPSGGTDTQYF. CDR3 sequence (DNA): TGTGCCAGCAGCTACCCTAGCGGGGGCACAGATACGCAGTATTTT.

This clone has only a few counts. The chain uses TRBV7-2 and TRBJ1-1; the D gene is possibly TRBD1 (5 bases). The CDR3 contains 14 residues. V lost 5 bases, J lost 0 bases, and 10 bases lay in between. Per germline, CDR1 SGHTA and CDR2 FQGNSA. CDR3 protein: CASSPDRLNTEAFF. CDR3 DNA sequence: TGTGCCAGCAGCCCCGACAGACTGAACACTGAAGCTTTCTTT. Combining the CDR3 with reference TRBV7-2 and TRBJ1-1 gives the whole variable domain GAGVSQSPSNKVTEKGKDVELRCDPISGHTALYWYRQSLGQGLEFLIYFQGNSAPDKSGLPSDRFSAERTGGSVSTLTIQRTQQEDSAVYLCASSPDRLNTEAFFGQGTRLTVV.

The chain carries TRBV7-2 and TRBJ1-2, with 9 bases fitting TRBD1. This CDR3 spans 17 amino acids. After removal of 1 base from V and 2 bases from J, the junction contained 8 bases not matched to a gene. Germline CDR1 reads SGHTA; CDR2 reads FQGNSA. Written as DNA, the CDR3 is TGTGCCAGCAGCTTAGTAATTCCAGGACAGGGGAACTATGGCTACACCTTC. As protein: CASSLVIPGQGNYGYTF.

For the CDR3, the DNA is TGTGCCAGCAGCCAAGATTGGGCCGGGGGGGATTACAATGAGCAGTTCTTC. This sequence encodes CASSQDWAGGDYNEQFF. This chain joins TRBV4-2 and TRBJ2-1, with 8 bases that match TRBD2. Trimming at V came to 0 bases and at J to 4 bases, leaving 8 bases not matched to a gene. The CDR3 is made up of 17 amino acids. The germline gives CDR1 LGHNA, CDR2 YNFKEQ.

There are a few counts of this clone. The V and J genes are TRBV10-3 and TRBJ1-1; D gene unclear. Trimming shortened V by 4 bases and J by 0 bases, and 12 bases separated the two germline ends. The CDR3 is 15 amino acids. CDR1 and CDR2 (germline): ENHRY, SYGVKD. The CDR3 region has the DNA TGTGCCATCAGTGCGGGATACGGGATGAACACTGAAGCTTTCTTT. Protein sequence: CAISAGYGMNTEAFF.

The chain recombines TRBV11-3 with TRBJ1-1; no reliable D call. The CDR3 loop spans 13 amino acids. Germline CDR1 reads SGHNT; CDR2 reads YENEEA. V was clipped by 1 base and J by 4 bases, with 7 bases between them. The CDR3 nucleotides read TGTGCCAGCAGCTTAGGCATGAGCACTGAAGCTTTCTTT. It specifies CASSLGMSTEAFF.

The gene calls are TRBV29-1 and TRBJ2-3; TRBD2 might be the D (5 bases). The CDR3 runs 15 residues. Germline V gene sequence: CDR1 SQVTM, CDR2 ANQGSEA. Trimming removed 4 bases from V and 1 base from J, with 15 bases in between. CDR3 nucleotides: TGCAGCGTTGTTGGGCTCCCGAGGGGCACAGATACGCAGTATTTT. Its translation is CSVVGLPRGTDTQYF.

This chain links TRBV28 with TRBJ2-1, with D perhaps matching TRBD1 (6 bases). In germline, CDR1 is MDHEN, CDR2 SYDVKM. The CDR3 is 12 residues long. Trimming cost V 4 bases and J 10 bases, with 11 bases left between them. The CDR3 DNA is TGTGCCAGCAGTTCAGGGGTAGAGGAGCAGTTCTTC. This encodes CASSSGVEEQFF.

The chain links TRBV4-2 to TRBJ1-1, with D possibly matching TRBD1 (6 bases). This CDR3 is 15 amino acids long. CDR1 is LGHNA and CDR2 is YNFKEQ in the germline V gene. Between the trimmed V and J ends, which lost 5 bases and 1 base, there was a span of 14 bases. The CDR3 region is CASSAPDRSNTEAFF. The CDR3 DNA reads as TGTGCCAGCAGCGCTCCCGACAGGTCGAACACTGAAGCTTTCTTT.

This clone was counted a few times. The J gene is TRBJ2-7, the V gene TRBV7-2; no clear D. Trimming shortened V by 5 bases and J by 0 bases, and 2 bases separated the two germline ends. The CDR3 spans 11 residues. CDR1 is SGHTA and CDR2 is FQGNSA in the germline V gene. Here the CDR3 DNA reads TGTGCCAGCAGCGTCTCCTACGAGCAGTACTTC. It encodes CASSVSYEQYF.

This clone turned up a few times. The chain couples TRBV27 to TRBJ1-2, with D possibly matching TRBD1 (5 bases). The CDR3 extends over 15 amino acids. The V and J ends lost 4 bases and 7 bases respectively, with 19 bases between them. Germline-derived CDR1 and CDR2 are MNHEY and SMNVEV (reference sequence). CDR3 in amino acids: CASSSSGSRVFGYTF. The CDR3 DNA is TGTGCCAGCAGTTCTTCAGGGTCTAGGGTATTTGGCTACACCTTC.

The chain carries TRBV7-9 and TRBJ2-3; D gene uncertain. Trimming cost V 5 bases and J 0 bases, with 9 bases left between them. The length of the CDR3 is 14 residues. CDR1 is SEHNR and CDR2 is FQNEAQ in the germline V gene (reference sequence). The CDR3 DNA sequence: TGTGCCAGCAGCCCCCGGAGTAGCACAGATACGCAGTATTTT. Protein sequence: CASSPRSSTDTQYF. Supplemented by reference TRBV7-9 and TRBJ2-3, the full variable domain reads DTGVSQNPRHKITKRGQNVTFRCDPISEHNRLYWYRQTLGQGPEFLTYFQNEAQLEKSRLLSDRFSAERPKGSFSTLEIQRTEQGDSAMYLCASSPRSSTDTQYFGPGTRLTVL.

CDR3 sequence: CASSQGAGTSTETQYF. In DNA, the CDR3 is TGCGCCAGCAGCCAAGGGGCGGGAACTAGTACAGAGACCCAGTACTTC. V gene TRBV4-1 combines with J gene TRBJ2-5, with D possibly matching TRBD2 (6 bases). Trimming cost V 1 base and J 4 bases, with 16 bases left between them. CDR1 is MGHRA and CDR2 is YSYEKL in the germline V gene. This CDR3 comprises 16 residues.

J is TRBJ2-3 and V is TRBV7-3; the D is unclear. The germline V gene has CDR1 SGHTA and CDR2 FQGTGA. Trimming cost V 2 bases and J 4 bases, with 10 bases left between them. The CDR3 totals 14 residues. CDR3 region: CASSLLGGADTQYF. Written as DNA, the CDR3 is TGTGCCAGCAGCTTACTAGGTGGCGCAGATACGCAGTATTTT. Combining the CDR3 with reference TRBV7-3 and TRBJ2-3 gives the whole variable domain GAGVSQTPSNKVTEKGKYVELRCDPISGHTALYWYRQSLGQGPEFLIYFQGTGAADDSGLPNDRFFAVRPEGSVSTLKIQRTERGDSAVYLCASSLLGGADTQYFGPGTRLTVL.

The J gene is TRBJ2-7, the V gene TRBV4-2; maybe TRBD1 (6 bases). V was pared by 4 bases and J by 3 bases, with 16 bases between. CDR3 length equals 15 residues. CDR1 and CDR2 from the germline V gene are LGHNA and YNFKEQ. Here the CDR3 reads CASSPTGYNVYEQYF. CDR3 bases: TGTGCCAGCAGCCCTACAGGGTACAACGTCTACGAGCAGTACTTC.

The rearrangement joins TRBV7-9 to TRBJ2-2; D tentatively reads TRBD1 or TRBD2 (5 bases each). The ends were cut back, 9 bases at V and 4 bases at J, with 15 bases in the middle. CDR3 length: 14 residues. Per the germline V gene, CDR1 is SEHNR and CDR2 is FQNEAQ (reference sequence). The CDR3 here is CARGDVVGTGELFF. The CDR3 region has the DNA TGTGCCAGGGGGGATGTGGTTGGCACCGGGGAGCTGTTTTTT.

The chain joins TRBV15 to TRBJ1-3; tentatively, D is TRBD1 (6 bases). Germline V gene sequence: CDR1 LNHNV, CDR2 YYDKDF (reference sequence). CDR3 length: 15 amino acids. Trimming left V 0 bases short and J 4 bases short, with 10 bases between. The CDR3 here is CATSRDPQGGNTIYF. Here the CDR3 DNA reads TGTGCCACCAGCAGAGATCCCCAGGGGGGAAACACCATATATTTT.

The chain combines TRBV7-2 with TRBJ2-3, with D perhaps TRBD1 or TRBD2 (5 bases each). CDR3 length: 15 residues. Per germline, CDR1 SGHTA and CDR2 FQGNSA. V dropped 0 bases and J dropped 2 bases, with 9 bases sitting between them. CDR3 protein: CASSLAGVNTDTQYF. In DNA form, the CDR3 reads TGTGCCAGCAGCTTAGCGGGGGTAAACACAGATACGCAGTATTTT. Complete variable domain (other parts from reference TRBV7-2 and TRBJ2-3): GAGVSQSPSNKVTEKGKDVELRCDPISGHTALYWYRQSLGQGLEFLIYFQGNSAPDKSGLPSDRFSAERTGGSVSTLTIQRTQQEDSAVYLCASSLAGVNTDTQYFGPGTRLTVL.

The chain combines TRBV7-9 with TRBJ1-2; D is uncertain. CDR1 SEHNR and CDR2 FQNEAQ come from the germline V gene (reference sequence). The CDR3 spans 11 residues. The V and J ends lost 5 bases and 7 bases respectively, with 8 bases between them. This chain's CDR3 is CASSLRSGYTF. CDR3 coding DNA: TGTGCCAGCAGCCTCAGGAGTGGCTACACCTTC. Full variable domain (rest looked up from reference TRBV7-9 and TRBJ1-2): DTGVSQNPRHKITKRGQNVTFRCDPISEHNRLYWYRQTLGQGPEFLTYFQNEAQLEKSRLLSDRFSAERPKGSFSTLEIQRTEQGDSAMYLCASSLRSGYTFGSGTRLTVV.

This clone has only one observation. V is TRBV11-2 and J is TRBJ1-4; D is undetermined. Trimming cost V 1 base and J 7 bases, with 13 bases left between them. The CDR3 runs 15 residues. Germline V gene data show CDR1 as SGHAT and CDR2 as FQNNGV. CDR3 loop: CASSLVGGGSEKLFF. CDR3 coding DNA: TGTGCCAGCAGCTTAGTAGGCGGAGGGAGTGAAAAACTGTTTTTT.

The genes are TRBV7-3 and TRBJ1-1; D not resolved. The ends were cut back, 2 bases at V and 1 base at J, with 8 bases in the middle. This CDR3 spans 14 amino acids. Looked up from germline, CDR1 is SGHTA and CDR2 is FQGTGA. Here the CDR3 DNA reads TGTGCCAGCAGCTTACTCGGGGAGAACACTGAAGCTTTCTTT. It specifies CASSLLGENTEAFF. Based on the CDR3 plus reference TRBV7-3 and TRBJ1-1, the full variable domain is GAGVSQTPSNKVTEKGKYVELRCDPISGHTALYWYRQSLGQGPEFLIYFQGTGAADDSGLPNDRFFAVRPEGSVSTLKIQRTERGDSAVYLCASSLLGENTEAFFGQGTRLTVV.

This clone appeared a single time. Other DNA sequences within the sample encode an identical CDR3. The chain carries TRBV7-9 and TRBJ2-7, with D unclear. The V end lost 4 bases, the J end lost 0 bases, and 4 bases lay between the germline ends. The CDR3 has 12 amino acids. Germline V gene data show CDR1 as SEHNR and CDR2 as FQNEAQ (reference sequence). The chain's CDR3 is CASSSSSYEQYF. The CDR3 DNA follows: TGTGCCAGCAGCTCTAGCTCCTACGAGCAGTACTTC.

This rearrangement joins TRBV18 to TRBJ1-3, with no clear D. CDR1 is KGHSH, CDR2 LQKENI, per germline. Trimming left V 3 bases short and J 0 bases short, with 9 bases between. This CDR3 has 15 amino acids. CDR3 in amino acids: CASSPESGSGNTIYF. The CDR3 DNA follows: TGTGCCAGCTCACCGGAGTCGGGCTCTGGAAACACCATATATTTT.

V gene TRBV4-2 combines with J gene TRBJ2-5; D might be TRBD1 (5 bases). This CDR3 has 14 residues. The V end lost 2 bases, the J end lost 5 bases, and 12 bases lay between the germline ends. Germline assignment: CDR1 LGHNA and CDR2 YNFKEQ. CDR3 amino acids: CASSQMTVTETQYF. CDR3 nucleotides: TGTGCCAGCAGCCAAATGACAGTGACGGAGACCCAGTACTTC.

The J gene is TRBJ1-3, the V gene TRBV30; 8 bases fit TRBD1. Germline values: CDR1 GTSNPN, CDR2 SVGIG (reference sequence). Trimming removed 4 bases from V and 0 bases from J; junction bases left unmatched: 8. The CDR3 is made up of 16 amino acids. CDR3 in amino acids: CAWTGTGFYSGNTIYF. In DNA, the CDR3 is TGTGCCTGGACCGGGACAGGCTTTTACTCTGGAAACACCATATATTTT. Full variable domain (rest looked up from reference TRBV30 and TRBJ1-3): SQTIHQWPATLVQPVGSPLSLECTVEGTSNPNLYWYRQAAGRGLQLLFYSVGIGQISSEVPQNLSASRPQDRQFILSSKKLLLSDSGFYLCAWTGTGFYSGNTIYFGEGSWLTVV.

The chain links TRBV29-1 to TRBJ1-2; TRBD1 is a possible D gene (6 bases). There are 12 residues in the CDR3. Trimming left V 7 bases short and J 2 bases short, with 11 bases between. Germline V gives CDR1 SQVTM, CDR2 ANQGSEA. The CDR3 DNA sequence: TGCAGCGGCCACCAGGGGAACTATGGCTACACCTTC. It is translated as CSGHQGNYGYTF.

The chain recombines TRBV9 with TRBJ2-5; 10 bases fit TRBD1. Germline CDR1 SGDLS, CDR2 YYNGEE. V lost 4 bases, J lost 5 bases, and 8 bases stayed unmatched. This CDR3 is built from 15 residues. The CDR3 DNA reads TGTGCCAGCAGCACCCGGACAGGGGGAACGGAGACCCAGTACTTC. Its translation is CASSTRTGGTETQYF.